The entry that follows covers one TCR beta chain sequence. The antigen is not known. Here immunoSEQ multiplex PCR was the method, and the copy in TCRdb shows in-frame clones only, minus some. Of around 46,000 clones in the sample, 67% were seen once. The data originate from a study of vaccination effects on CD4 cells after COVID-19. The wider study: Participants completed two doses of the BNT162b2 or mRNA-1273 vaccine.

Subsequent to a culture period of 10 days, CD4+ T cells were isolated. None of the vaccinated had previously contracted SARS-CoV-2, and their nucleocapsid antibodies tested negative. Germline CDR1 is ENHRY and CDR2 is SYGVKD. The V and J ends lost 0 bases and 3 bases respectively, with 12 bases between them. There are 16 residues in the CDR3. The rearrangement links TRBV10-3 to TRBJ1-5, with D unclear. The source of this sequence is a human donor who received a COVID-19 vaccine. The material sequenced was CD4+ T cells from PBMCs cultured without peptide, taken before COVID-19 vaccination. CDR3 bases: TGTGCCATCAGTGAGTCGCAGCGCCAGTCCAATCAGCCCCAGCATTTT. Translated, it gives CAISESQRQSNQPQHF.